A single sample is the source of the 10 T cell receptor beta chains below, sequenced in a study of blood T cell repertoires in COVID-19. The assay was immunoSEQ multiplex PCR, and TCRdb's table has in-frame clones only and misses some. In the table there are more than 75,000 clones, more than 70% of which are singletons. Specimen: peripheral blood. The receptors derive from a woman of 80 years or more with active COVID-19.

The V call is TRBV18, the J call TRBJ2-6; D not resolved. Germline V gene data show CDR1 as KGHSH and CDR2 as LQKENI. CDR3 size: 19 residues. With 1 base removed from V and 1 base from J, the gap between germline ends came to 17 bases. The CDR3 bases are TGTGCCAGCTCACCACTATACGGTATTAGCACATCTGGGGCCAACGTCCTGACTTTC. Protein: CASSPLYGISTSGANVLTF.

The chain joins TRBV12-5 to TRBJ1-3; D gene ambiguous. The CDR3 totals 15 residues. V lost 3 bases, J lost 0 bases, and 9 bases lay in between. CDR1 and CDR2 from the germline V gene are LGHNT and FRNRAP. The CDR3, as DNA: TGTGCTAGTGGTTTCGGAGCGGGCTCTGGAAACACCATATATTTT. Amino acids: CASGFGAGSGNTIYF.

The J gene is TRBJ1-2, the V gene TRBV28; D is perhaps TRBD1 (5 bases). The CDR3 consists of 14 residues. CDR1 is MDHEN, CDR2 SYDVKM, per germline. The ends were cut back, 5 bases at V and 4 bases at J, with 14 bases in the middle. The CDR3, as DNA: TGTGCCAGCAGTACCCGTCAGGGAGGCTATGGCTACACCTTC. This gives the protein CASSTRQGGYGYTF.

The rearrangement uses TRBV7-9 and TRBJ1-2; 10 nucleotides agree with TRBD1. The CDR3 loop spans 15 amino acids. The germline CDR1 and CDR2 sequences are SEHNR and FQNEAQ (reference sequence). V was clipped by 3 bases and J by 4 bases; unmatched bases: 5. The CDR3 here is CASSFATGGGYGYTF. The CDR3 DNA reads TGTGCCAGCAGCTTTGCGACAGGGGGCGGCTATGGCTACACCTTC.

The chain recombines TRBV14 with TRBJ2-1, with a possible D match to TRBD2 (5 bases). Germline V gene data show CDR1 as SGHDN and CDR2 as FVKESK. CDR3 length: 14 amino acids. V gave up 2 bases and J gave up 4 bases, with 9 bases separating them. CDR3 loop: CASSQRTGYNEQFF. The CDR3 DNA reads as TGTGCCAGCAGCCAAAGGACTGGATACAATGAGCAGTTCTTC.

This clone was seen once. This chain's CDR3 is CASSRTGGASANEAFF. As DNA, the CDR3 is TGTGCCAGCAGTCGTACAGGCGGGGCTTCGGCCAATGAAGCTTTCTTT. J is TRBJ1-1 and V is TRBV6-2 or TRBV6-3, with D possibly matching TRBD1 (5 bases). The CDR3 loop spans 16 amino acids. CDR1 is MNHEY, CDR2 SVGEGT, per germline. V was clipped by 5 bases and J by 7 bases, with 23 bases between them.

V and J are TRBV28 and TRBJ2-2, with 8 bases that match TRBD1. The CDR3 contains 15 residues. The germline V gene encodes CDR1 MDHEN and CDR2 SYDVKM. With V trimmed by 6 bases and J by 5 bases, 8 bases remained unmatched. CDR3 bases: TGTGCCAGCAGGGAGACAGGGGTCGTTACCGGGGAGCTGTTTTTT. Residues: CASRETGVVTGELFF.

J is TRBJ2-7 and V is TRBV4-3; D might be TRBD1 (5 bases). There are 14 residues in the CDR3. Germline CDR1 is LGHNA and CDR2 is YSLEER. Trimming removed 1 base from V and 1 base from J, with 8 bases in between. CDR3 in amino acids: CASSQGDSSYEQYF. For the CDR3, the DNA is TGCGCCAGCAGCCAAGGAGACAGTTCCTACGAGCAGTACTTC.

The rearrangement links TRBV9 to TRBJ2-1, with TRBD2 matching 11 bases. Germline trimming cut 0 bases from V and 0 bases from J; bases unmatched to any gene: 5. CDR1 is SGDLS, CDR2 YYNGEE, per germline. The CDR3 contains 18 residues. The CDR3 DNA reads as TGTGCCAGCAGCGTAGCTACGACTAGCGGGACCTCCTACAATGAGCAGTTCTTC. It is translated as CASSVATTSGTSYNEQFF.

The J gene is TRBJ2-7, the V gene TRBV4-1, with TRBD1 matching over 7 bases. The CDR3 totals 13 residues. The V gene end was trimmed by 4 bases and the J gene end by 4 bases; junction bases not matched to a gene: 4. Germline values: CDR1 MGHRA, CDR2 YSYEKL. The CDR3 here is CASSLRDSYEQYF. The DNA of the CDR3 is TGCGCCAGCAGCCTCCGGGACAGTTACGAGCAGTACTTC.